These T cell receptor beta chains were read from a single sample in a study of cytomegalovirus exposure and HLA in healthy donors. Using immunoSEQ multiplex PCR, the repertoire was profiled, and TCRdb retains in-frame clones only, with some absent. Of 250,000 to 350,000 clones listed, about nine tenths were seen once; the top ten hold 3.5% to 4%. The sample was PBMCs. Receptor source: a man aged 35 to 55 in good health and CMV-seropositive. The CDR3 runs from the conserved cysteine through the conserved F or W. A D gene is named only where the DNA matches it firmly. Clone size is not always given. Where it is, it says once, few, many or a class for expanded clones.

J gene	V gene	D gene	clone size	CDR3 protein	CDR3 DNA
TRBJ1-2	TRBV6-5	NA	NA	CASSRGTQALGGYTF	TGTGCCAGCAGTAGGGGGACGCAAGCCCTAGGAGGCTACACCTTC
TRBJ2-6	TRBV7-8	TRBD1	NA	CASSIGTDSGANVLTF	TGTGCCAGCAGCATAGGGACAGACTCTGGGGCCAACGTCCTGACTTTC
TRBJ1-5	TRBV19	NA	NA	CASSRLTDGPQHF	TGTGCCAGTAGCAGGCTAACCGATGGGCCCCAGCATTTT
TRBJ2-5	TRBV20-1	NA	NA	CSARWAETQYF	TGCAGTGCTCGCTGGGCAGAGACCCAGTACTTC
TRBJ2-4	TRBV18	NA	NA	CASSHIPTENIQYF	TGTGCCAGCTCACATATACCAACAGAAAACATTCAGTACTTC
TRBJ1-2	TRBV28	NA	NA	CASSLVGVSYGYTF	TGTGCCAGCAGTTTAGTCGGGGTTTCGTATGGCTACACCTTC
TRBJ1-4	TRBV19	TRBD1	few	CASSSRQGRNEKLFF	TGTGCCAGTAGTAGCCGACAGGGCCGTAATGAAAAACTGTTTTTT
TRBJ2-7	TRBV29-1	NA	NA	CSVGNPGYEQYF	TGCAGCGTTGGAAATCCCGGTTACGAGCAGTACTTC
TRBJ1-1	TRBV5-1	TRBD1	few	CASSQDRGQTEAFF	TGCGCCAGCAGCCAGGACAGGGGGCAAACTGAAGCTTTCTTT
TRBJ2-5	TRBV10-3	NA	NA	CAIATEGQETQYF	TGTGCCATCGCAACGGAGGGCCAAGAGACCCAGTACTTC
TRBJ2-3	TRBV7-3	NA	NA	CASSTMGGGTDTQYF	TGTGCCAGCAGCACGATGGGCGGGGGCACAGATACGCAGTATTTT
TRBJ2-7	TRBV30	NA	NA	CAWSSRLLIYEQYF	TGTGCCTGGAGTTCCCGACTATTAATCTACGAGCAGTACTTC
TRBJ2-7	TRBV4-1	TRBD2	few	CASSQAGGISYEQYF	TGCGCCAGCAGCCAAGCGGGGGGTATATCTTACGAGCAGTACTTC
TRBJ2-3	TRBV11-1	NA	NA	CASSLGVAGGTDTQYF	TGTGCCAGCAGCTTAGGAGTAGCTGGAGGCACAGATACGCAGTATTTT
TRBJ1-2	TRBV11-2	NA	once	CASSFFRGNYGYTF	TGTGCCAGCAGCTTCTTTCGGGGGAACTATGGCTACACCTTC
TRBJ1-2	TRBV27	TRBD1	NA	CASSRQGQGGGYTF	TGTGCCAGCAGTCGACAAGGACAGGGGGGAGGCTACACCTTC
TRBJ1-5	TRBV28	NA	NA	CATGGGLEPQHF	TGTGCCACGGGCGGGGGCTTGGAGCCCCAGCATTTT
TRBJ1-2	TRBV7-9	NA	NA	CASSSGGILYGYTF	TGTGCCAGCTCTTCGGGAGGGATTCTCTATGGCTACACCTTC
TRBJ2-3	TRBV7-3	TRBD2	NA	CASSLRLAGDTQYF	TGTGCCAGCAGCTTACGACTAGCGGGAGATACGCAGTATTTT
TRBJ2-7	TRBV6-5	NA	NA	CASSRDTSYEQYF	TGTGCCAGCTCCCGAGACACATCCTACGAGCAGTACTTC
TRBJ2-7	TRBV7-6	NA	NA	CASSGGLPSYEQYF	TGTGCCAGCAGCGGCGGACTACCCTCCTACGAGCAGTACTTC
TRBJ2-1	TRBV4-1	TRBD2	NA	CASSQDSGVPYNEQFF	TGCGCCAGCAGCCAAGACAGCGGGGTCCCCTACAATGAGCAGTTCTTC
TRBJ2-2	TRBV2	TRBD2	NA	CASKASGSRTGELFF	TGTGCCAGCAAGGCTAGCGGGAGTAGAACCGGGGAGCTGTTTTTT
TRBJ1-4	TRBV7-9	TRBD1	few	CASSKQGVNEKLFF	TGTGCCAGCAGCAAACAGGGGGTTAATGAAAAACTGTTTTTT
TRBJ2-1	TRBV6-1	NA	NA	CASSEVVLAGAPYNEQFF	TGTGCCAGCAGTGAAGTTGTTTTGGCAGGGGCTCCCTACAATGAGCAGTTCTTC
TRBJ1-2	TRBV7-9	NA	NA	CASSPRGGDYGYTF	TGTGCCAGCAGCCCTAGAGGGGGGGACTATGGCTACACCTTC
TRBJ1-1	TRBV29-1	NA	few	CSVEGARLNTEAFF	TGCAGCGTTGAAGGAGCCAGGTTGAACACTGAAGCTTTCTTT
TRBJ2-5	TRBV28	TRBD1	NA	CASSSLDRGRGETQYF	TGTGCCAGCAGTTCTCTGGACAGGGGGCGCGGAGAGACCCAGTACTTC
TRBJ2-7	TRBV5-1	NA	NA	CASSRQGAGHEQYF	TGCGCCAGCAGCCGCCAAGGGGCAGGCCACGAGCAGTACTTC
TRBJ1-2	TRBV19	TRBD1	NA	CASSAGTGGSYGYTF	TGTGCCAGTAGTGCAGGGACAGGGGGGAGCTATGGCTACACCTTC
TRBJ2-5	TRBV29-1	TRBD2	NA	CSVVLTAGLASETQYF	TGCAGCGTTGTCCTTACGGCCGGACTAGCGAGTGAGACCCAGTACTTC
TRBJ1-2	TRBV5-6	TRBD1	few	CASSGAGTDNYGYTF	TGTGCCAGCAGCGGAGCCGGGACAGATAACTATGGCTACACCTTC
TRBJ1-2	TRBV25-1	NA	NA	CASSEGLGGGYGYTF	TGTGCCAGCAGTGAAGGGTTGGGGGGAGGCTATGGCTACACCTTC
TRBJ2-7	TRBV28	TRBD2	NA	CATLAGGTSTYEQYF	TGTGCCACCCTAGCGGGAGGCACCAGCACCTACGAGCAGTACTTC
TRBJ2-3	TRBV29-1	NA	NA	CSVVSVPSTDTQYF	TGCAGCGTTGTATCAGTTCCTAGCACAGATACGCAGTATTTT
TRBJ1-1	TRBV4-1	TRBD1	NA	CASRDWTGGTEAFF	TGCGCCAGCAGGGATTGGACAGGGGGCACTGAAGCTTTCTTT
TRBJ2-1	TRBV10-1	TRBD2	NA	CASSEASGSYYEQFF	TGCGCCAGCAGTGAGGCTAGCGGGAGTTATTATGAGCAGTTCTTC
TRBJ2-1	TRBV9	TRBD2	once	CASSPSGSRFGNEQFF	TGTGCCAGCAGCCCTAGCGGGAGTAGGTTTGGAAATGAGCAGTTCTTC
TRBJ2-7	TRBV27	NA	NA	CASSLQGNYEQYF	TGTGCCAGCAGTTTACAGGGGAACTACGAGCAGTACTTC
TRBJ2-1	TRBV19	TRBD2	NA	CASSVLSSGSSYNEQFF	TGTGCCAGTAGTGTACTATCTAGCGGGTCGTCCTACAATGAGCAGTTCTTC
TRBJ2-1	TRBV7-2	NA	NA	CASSLTHYQRLSYNEQFF	TGTGCCAGCAGCTTAACACACTATCAGCGGTTGTCCTACAATGAGCAGTTCTTC
TRBJ2-3	TRBV5-6	NA	NA	CASRGTDGTDTQYF	TGTGCCAGCAGGGGGACTGATGGGACAGATACGCAGTATTTT
TRBJ2-6	TRBV7-9	TRBD1	NA	CASSTPQTGLSSGANVLTF	TGTGCCAGCAGCACCCCACAGACAGGGCTAAGCTCTGGGGCCAACGTCCTGACTTTC
TRBJ2-7	TRBV19	TRBD1	NA	CASSFGTGMYEQYF	TGTGCCAGTAGTTTTGGGACAGGGATGTACGAGCAGTACTTC
TRBJ2-5	TRBV7-6	TRBD1	NA	CASSGQAWRETQYF	TGTGCCAGCAGCGGACAGGCTTGGAGGGAGACCCAGTACTTC
TRBJ2-1	TRBV20-1	NA	NA	CSARQGASQFF	TGCAGTGCTAGACAAGGAGCGAGCCAGTTCTTC